The 22 T cell receptor beta chains given below trace back to one sample, sequenced in a study of T cell responses to AZD1222 COVID-19 vaccine. This table comes from immunoSEQ multiplex PCR, and its TCRdb copy is limited to in-frame clones, with some not included. Among around 130,000 clones listed, roughly 87% were seen once. Sequenced here: peripheral blood, sampled 28 days after the second AZD1222 dose. Receptor source: an adult who received the AZD1222 COVID-19 vaccine.

The rearrangement links TRBV5-6 to TRBJ1-1, with 11 positions matching TRBD1. CDR1 is SGHDT, CDR2 YYEEEE, per germline. This CDR3 contains 12 residues. J gave up 11 bases and V 4 bases, and 4 bases lay outside the gene matches. The CDR3 loop is CASSLRDRGAFF. The CDR3 DNA reads TGTGCCAGCAGCCTTCGGGACAGGGGGGCTTTCTTT.

This chain uses TRBV6-6 with TRBJ1-3; TRBD1 is a possible D gene (6 bases). The germline CDR1 and CDR2 sequences are MNHNY and SVGAGI (reference sequence). Trimming left V 6 bases short and J 0 bases short, with 12 bases between. This CDR3 is built from 15 residues. The CDR3 DNA reads TGTGCCAGCAGCCTGACAGGCACCTCTGGAAACACCATATATTTT. Its protein product is CASSLTGTSGNTIYF.

The V call is TRBV6-5, the J call TRBJ1-2; the D gene is possibly TRBD1 (5 bases). CDR1 and CDR2 (germline): MNHEY, SVGAGI. Trimming shortened V by 7 bases and J by 8 bases, and 20 bases separated the two germline ends. The CDR3 has 14 amino acids. CDR3 region: CASTLAGVREGYTF. DNA for the CDR3: TGTGCCAGCACCCTAGCGGGGGTTCGGGAGGGCTACACCTTC.

This sequence joins TRBV30 and TRBJ1-1; 10 bases agree with TRBD1. The CDR3 is 18 residues long. Losses at the gene ends were 0 bases for V and 6 bases for J; bases not matched to a gene: 16. Per the germline V gene, CDR1 is GTSNPN and CDR2 is SVGIG (reference sequence). This CDR3 is CAWSVLGDRGNFRPEAFF. DNA of the CDR3: TGTGCCTGGAGTGTACTCGGGGACAGGGGAAATTTTCGCCCTGAAGCTTTCTTT.

With respect to this clone: Compared with germline, one end of the junction differs, possibly owing to a read error. The chain links TRBV5-1 to TRBJ1-1, with D maybe TRBD1 (6 bases). CDR1 is SGHRS, CDR2 YFSETQ, per germline. The CDR3 is 15 amino acids. The CDR3 DNA follows: TGCGCCTGCAGGATCGGGGGCGAAGGAAACACTGAAGCTTTCTTT. Protein product: CACRIGGEGNTEAFF.

The rearrangement links TRBV2 to TRBJ1-1, with D uncertain. The CDR3 sequence is 13 residues long. CDR1 and CDR2 from the germline V gene are SNHLY and FYNNEI. V gave up 3 bases and J gave up 3 bases, with 8 bases separating them. The CDR3: CASSDEDYTEAFF. CDR3 DNA sequence: TGTGCCAGCAGTGATGAGGATTACACTGAAGCTTTCTTT.

The CDR3 DNA sequence: TGCGCCAGCCGCATCGTGGGTGGGCCCCCCGAGCTGTTTTTT. As protein: CASRIVGGPPELFF. The chain uses TRBV5-1 and TRBJ2-2; D remains ambiguous. Per the germline V gene, CDR1 is SGHRS and CDR2 is YFSETQ. The CDR3 is 14 amino acids. V gave up 7 bases and J gave up 11 bases, with 21 bases separating them.

This rearrangement joins TRBV20-1 to TRBJ2-7; 8 bases agree with TRBD1. V shed 5 bases and J 5 bases; nucleotides not matched to a gene: 2. Germline V CDR1 and CDR2: DFQATT, SNEGSKA (reference sequence). The CDR3 runs 11 residues. The CDR3 DNA is TGCAGTGCTGGGACAGGTGACGAGCAGTACTTC. Its protein is CSAGTGDEQYF.

This rearrangement joins TRBV7-2 to TRBJ1-5, with no clear D. In germline, CDR1 is SGHTA, CDR2 FQGNSA. V lost 5 bases to trimming and J lost 0 bases, with 17 bases between them. The CDR3 is 17 residues long. CDR3 in amino acids: CASSPRGIRDSNQPQHF. In nucleotides, the CDR3 is TGTGCCAGCAGCCCACGAGGGATTAGGGATAGCAATCAGCCCCAGCATTTT.

The rearrangement uses TRBV6-5 and TRBJ1-1, with D uncertain. V was cut by 6 bases and J by 6 bases, with 11 bases left in between. The CDR3 runs to 12 residues. Germline V gene lookup returns CDR1 MNHEY and CDR2 SVGAGI. The CDR3 sequence is CASRMSGPEAFF. DNA of the CDR3: TGTGCCAGCAGGATGAGTGGTCCTGAAGCTTTCTTT.

V gene TRBV7-2 combines with J gene TRBJ2-1; 10 nucleotides align to TRBD1. V lost 5 bases and J lost 8; bases outside the gene matches: 6. This CDR3 is 14 amino acids long. Germline V gene data show CDR1 as SGHTA and CDR2 as FQGNSA. The CDR3 DNA is TGTGCCAGCAGCCCGAGGACAGGGGGGGATGAGCAGTTCTTC. It specifies CASSPRTGGDEQFF.

The V and J genes are TRBV30 and TRBJ2-3; 8 nucleotides match TRBD2. This CDR3 has 14 residues. The J segment lost 1 base and the V segment lost 2 bases, leaving 2 bases of the junction unmatched. CDR1 and CDR2 (germline): GTSNPN, SVGIG (reference sequence). CDR3 sequence (DNA): TGTGCCTGGAGTACAGCGGGGGGCACAGATACGCAGTATTTT. Its protein product is CAWSTAGGTDTQYF.

This chain links TRBV30 with TRBJ1-2; a possible D gene is TRBD1 (5 bases). The germline CDR1 and CDR2 sequences are GTSNPN and SVGIG (reference sequence). The CDR3 totals 13 residues. The V and J ends lost 5 bases and 5 bases respectively, with 15 bases between them. In DNA form, the CDR3 reads TGTGCCTGGGGGACCTACGCCGTGTATGGCTACACCTTC. Its protein is CAWGTYAVYGYTF.

The rearrangement links TRBV6-5 to TRBJ1-4, with D maybe TRBD1 (6 bases). The germline V and J ends were trimmed by 6 bases and 8 bases, with 16 bases remaining between them. Germline V gene sequence: CDR1 MNHEY, CDR2 SVGAGI. The CDR3 length is 14 residues. The CDR3 nucleotides read TGTGCCAGCAGATCAGTTGGGCAGGGGGAAAAACTGTTTTTT. Amino acids: CASRSVGQGEKLFF.

This chain joins TRBV5-4 and TRBJ2-2; TRBD2 is a possible D gene (6 bases). This CDR3 contains 17 residues. V lost 4 bases and J lost 4, with 20 bases in between. Germline V gene sequence: CDR1 SGHNT, CDR2 YYREEE (reference sequence). The CDR3 coding sequence is TGTGCCAGCAGCCGTAGCGGCGGGGCCACGGCCACCGGGGAGCTGTTTTTT. Its protein is CASSRSGGATATGELFF.

The V call is TRBV5-1, the J call TRBJ1-1, with D maybe TRBD1 (5 bases). CDR1 is SGHRS and CDR2 is YFSETQ in the germline V gene. The CDR3 sequence is 14 residues long. Trimming left V 0 bases short and J 4 bases short, with 10 bases between. CDR3 sequence: CASSLGGVATEAFF. The CDR3 DNA is TGCGCCAGCAGCTTGGGAGGGGTGGCCACTGAAGCTTTCTTT. Based on the CDR3 plus reference TRBV5-1 and TRBJ1-1, the full variable domain is KAGVTQTPRYLIKTRGQQVTLSCSPISGHRSVSWYQQTPGQGLQFLFEYFSETQRNKGNFPGRFSGRQFSNSRSEMNVSTLELGDSALYLCASSLGGVATEAFFGQGTRLTVV.

The V and J genes are TRBV10-3 and TRBJ1-1, with D tentatively TRBD1 (6 bases). Germline CDR1 and CDR2: ENHRY and SYGVKD. The CDR3 is 15 amino acids. Trimming took off 8 bases at V and 1 base at J, with 17 bases between the two ends. The CDR3 region is CAISRGIAGNTEAFF. CDR3 sequence (DNA): TGTGCCATCTCGAGGGGGATCGCGGGGAACACTGAAGCTTTCTTT.

The rearrangement uses TRBV20-1 and TRBJ1-5; D possibly corresponds to TRBD1 (5 bases). Per germline, CDR1 DFQATT and CDR2 SNEGSKA (reference sequence). V dropped 3 bases and J dropped 0 bases, with 9 bases sitting between them. This CDR3 region has 14 residues. The chain's CDR3 is CSASQGYSNQPQHF. CDR3 bases: TGCAGTGCTAGTCAGGGTTATAGCAATCAGCCCCAGCATTTT.

J is TRBJ1-3 and V is TRBV6-5; no reliable D call. The CDR3 covers 12 residues. Germline V gives CDR1 MNHEY, CDR2 SVGAGI. Trimming shortened V by 6 bases and J by 4 bases, and 7 bases separated the two germline ends. In DNA form, the CDR3 reads TGTGCCAGCAGGACCGAAGGAAACACCATATATTTT. Protein sequence: CASRTEGNTIYF.

The chain combines TRBV18 with TRBJ2-1; no clear D. Germline V gives CDR1 KGHSH, CDR2 LQKENI. V gave up 3 bases and J gave up 0 bases, with 9 bases separating them. The CDR3 totals 15 residues. The CDR3 DNA reads as TGTGCCAGCTCACCGCCCAGCGTCTCCTACAATGAGCAGTTCTTC. Its translation is CASSPPSVSYNEQFF.

The J gene is TRBJ1-1, the V gene TRBV20-1; D is perhaps TRBD1 (5 bases). Germline loops: CDR1 DFQATT, CDR2 SNEGSKA (reference sequence). Trimming pared 3 bases from V and 0 bases from J, leaving 14 bases between. The CDR3 is 15 amino acids. The CDR3 loop reads CSASSPGGMNTEAFF. CDR3 DNA sequence: TGCAGTGCTAGTTCTCCGGGGGGTATGAACACTGAAGCTTTCTTT.

The chain couples TRBV7-6 to TRBJ2-1, with TRBD2 matching 11 bases. This CDR3 is 15 amino acids long. V lost 0 bases to trimming and J lost 8 bases; unmatched junction nucleotides: 3. Germline CDR1 reads SGHVS; CDR2 reads FNYEAQ. The CDR3 spells CASSLASGRADEQFF. CDR3 bases: TGTGCCAGCAGCTTAGCTAGCGGGAGGGCCGATGAGCAGTTCTTC.